The 27 T cell receptor beta chains below come from one sample, sequenced in a study of graft-versus-host responses after intestinal transplantation. Libraries were prepared by immunoSEQ multiplex PCR; TCRdb keeps only in-frame clonotypes and omits some of them. The sample includes roughly 40,000 clones, approximately 93% of them seen just once. The sample in question was PBMCs, obtained around 720 days after intestinal transplantation. All receptors come from a human patient who received an intestinal transplant, so some T cells may come from the graft donor.

This chain uses TRBV6-5 with TRBJ1-6; 8 positions match TRBD1. Looked up from germline, CDR1 is MNHEY and CDR2 is SVGAGI. The CDR3 contains 16 residues. Trimming removed 0 bases from V and 3 bases from J; junction bases left unmatched: 1. DNA of the CDR3: TGTGCCAGCAGTTACTCAGGACAGGGCTATAATTCACCCCTCCACTTT. Its protein product is CASSYSGQGYNSPLHF.

The rearrangement uses TRBV4-1 and TRBJ2-5; 8 positions agree with TRBD1. This CDR3 contains 15 residues. With V trimmed by 4 bases and J by 3 bases, 7 bases remained unmatched. Germline V gene sequence: CDR1 MGHRA, CDR2 YSYEKL. The CDR3, as DNA: TGCGCCAGCAGCCGACAGGACAGGGTGAAAGAGACCCAGTACTTC. Its protein product is CASSRQDRVKETQYF.

A remark on this clone: Other DNA variants within this sample encode the same CDR3. The rearrangement joins TRBV14 to TRBJ2-3, with 7 bases lining up with TRBD2. With V trimmed by 0 bases and J by 1 base, 4 bases remained unmatched. CDR3 length: 16 amino acids. Germline-derived CDR1 and CDR2 are SGHDN and FVKESK. DNA for the CDR3: TGTGCCAGCAGCCAAGATCCGGGACTACGCACAGATACGCAGTATTTT. Protein: CASSQDPGLRTDTQYF.

The rearrangement links TRBV6-1 to TRBJ1-1; a possible D gene is TRBD1 (5 bases). V was clipped by 2 bases and J by 3 bases, with 19 bases between them. Germline V gene data show CDR1 as MNHNS and CDR2 as SASEGT. This CDR3 spans 17 amino acids. The CDR3 bases are TGTGCCAGCAGTGAAAGCTCTGATGGGACCCAGGACACTGAAGCTTTCTTT. It encodes CASSESSDGTQDTEAFF.

A single count supports this clone. This rearrangement joins TRBV18 to TRBJ1-6, with D possibly being TRBD1 (5 bases). The CDR3 is 14 residues long. Trimming removed 3 bases at V and 8 bases at J, with 11 bases between. Germline CDR1 KGHSH, CDR2 LQKENI. The CDR3 nucleotides read TGTGCCAGCTCACCGGGACCCCAGGATTCACCCCTCCACTTT. It is translated as CASSPGPQDSPLHF. The variable domain in full, with the rest retrieved from reference TRBV18 and TRBJ1-6, is NAGVMQNPRHLVRRRGQEARLRCSPMKGHSHVYWYRQLPEEGLKFMVYLQKENIIDESGMPKERFSAEFPKEGPSILRIQQVVRGDSAAYFCASSPGPQDSPLHFGNGTRLTVT.

The rearrangement joins TRBV5-1 to TRBJ2-2, with D possibly TRBD1 on 6 matching bases. The CDR3 totals 15 residues. Trimming cost V 4 bases and J 2 bases, with 12 bases left between them. Per germline, CDR1 SGHRS and CDR2 YFSETQ. In DNA form, the CDR3 reads TGCGCCAGCAGCACGGTCAGGGGTAACACCGGGGAGCTGTTTTTT. Translating gives CASSTVRGNTGELFF.

V usage is TRBV6-5 and J usage is TRBJ2-7; TRBD1 is a possible D gene (6 bases). The V end was cut by 4 bases, the J end by 4 bases, with 14 bases between. CDR3 size: 14 residues. Germline CDR1 and CDR2: MNHEY and SVGAGI. For the CDR3, the DNA is TGTGCCAGCAGTTTGACAGGAGACCTTTACGAGCAGTACTTC. Translating it yields CASSLTGDLYEQYF.

The chain has TRBV7-9 and TRBJ2-7, with 9 bases matching TRBD1. The CDR3 runs 16 residues. Trimming cost V 4 bases and J 2 bases; bases outside gene matches: 9. The germline V gene has CDR1 SEHNR and CDR2 FQNEAQ (reference sequence). The CDR3 reads CASSSPDRGDPYEQYF. CDR3 sequence (DNA): TGTGCCAGCAGCTCCCCGGACAGGGGAGACCCCTACGAGCAGTACTTC.

The chain is built from TRBV27 and TRBJ1-2; 10 bases match TRBD1. CDR3 length equals 18 residues. Germline V lookup: CDR1 MNHEY, CDR2 SMNVEV (reference sequence). With V trimmed by 4 bases and J by 2 bases, 13 bases remained unmatched. The CDR3 protein is CASSSRAWGQGINYGYTF. The CDR3 DNA reads TGTGCCAGCAGTTCCAGGGCCTGGGGACAGGGGATCAACTATGGCTACACCTTC.

The gene calls are TRBV6-6 and TRBJ2-5; D possibly corresponds to TRBD1 (6 bases). Germline loops: CDR1 MNHNY, CDR2 SVGAGI (reference sequence). This CDR3 is 14 amino acids long. Trimming left V 7 bases short and J 5 bases short, with 17 bases between. CDR3 amino acids: CASTPVGALETQYF. CDR3 bases: TGTGCCAGCACCCCGGTGGGGGCATTGGAGACCCAGTACTTC.

The chain recombines TRBV30 with TRBJ2-1, with D possibly being TRBD1 (5 bases). The CDR3 is made up of 14 amino acids. Germline V lookup: CDR1 GTSNPN, CDR2 SVGIG (reference sequence). Deletions cut 3 bases from V and 6 bases from J, with 15 bases between. CDR3 nucleotide sequence: TGTGCCTGGAGATTGCGACAGTTCGGCAATGAGCAGTTCTTC. Translation: CAWRLRQFGNEQFF.

The CDR3 bases are TGTGCCAGCAGCTTGGTCGGGGGGGCCAGGAGCGAGCAGTACTTC. Its protein is CASSLVGGARSEQYF. The V and J genes are TRBV5-4 and TRBJ2-7, with TRBD2 matching over 8 bases. CDR1 SGHNT and CDR2 YYREEE come from the germline V gene (reference sequence). The CDR3 is 15 amino acids. V lost 0 bases, J lost 6 bases, and 8 bases stayed unmatched.

In DNA, the CDR3 is TGCGCCAGCAGCTTAGACAACGATTATAATTCACCCCTCCACTTT. This gives the protein CASSLDNDYNSPLHF. The chain has TRBV5-1 and TRBJ1-6, with D unresolved. The V and J ends lost 2 bases and 4 bases respectively, with 10 bases between them. CDR1 is SGHRS and CDR2 is YFSETQ in the germline V gene. This CDR3 comprises 15 residues.

This clone was counted between two and nine times. The V and J genes are TRBV15 and TRBJ1-5; D is ambiguous. From germline, CDR1 is LNHNV and CDR2 YYDKDF (reference sequence). The V gene lost 0 bases and the J gene lost 6 bases, with 12 bases spanning the gap. The CDR3 is 15 amino acids. The CDR3: CATSRDKGSAQPQHF. The CDR3 coding sequence is TGTGCCACCAGCAGAGATAAAGGGTCAGCTCAGCCCCAGCATTTT.

The rearrangement uses TRBV4-1 and TRBJ1-6, with 9 bases matching TRBD1. The CDR3 sequence is 18 residues long. Germline lookup yields CDR1 MGHRA and CDR2 YSYEKL. Trimming removed 1 base from V and 7 bases from J; junction bases left unmatched: 11. The DNA of the CDR3 is TGCGCCAGCAGCCAAGGGACAGGGGAGGGGAATGGGAATTCACCCCTCCACTTT. This translates into CASSQGTGEGNGNSPLHF.

The V and J genes are TRBV10-2 and TRBJ2-5; unclear D gene. Germline CDR1 is WSHSY and CDR2 is SAAADI. Trimming left V 4 bases short and J 5 bases short, with 11 bases between. The CDR3 consists of 13 residues. The CDR3 DNA sequence: TGCGCCAGCAGTGCATTGGGGATGGAGACCCAGTACTTC. It translates to CASSALGMETQYF.

The V gene is TRBV11-2, the J gene TRBJ1-4, with TRBD1 as a possible D gene (6 bases). Per the germline V gene, CDR1 is SGHAT and CDR2 is FQNNGV. CDR3 length: 13 residues. Trimming removed 0 bases at V and 7 bases at J, with 6 bases between. The CDR3 spells CASSLDRGEKLFF. The CDR3 region has the DNA TGTGCCAGCAGCTTAGACAGGGGTGAAAAACTGTTTTTT.

The genes are TRBV9 and TRBJ2-3; D is possibly TRBD1 (6 bases). Per the germline V gene, CDR1 is SGDLS and CDR2 is YYNGEE. This CDR3 is 13 amino acids long. The V and J ends lost 2 bases and 14 bases respectively, with 18 bases between them. In DNA form, the CDR3 reads TGTGCCAGCAGCGTGCGAGGAGAGGACAGTGGGTATTTT. Translating it yields CASSVRGEDSGYF.

J is TRBJ2-7 and V is TRBV15, with D perhaps being TRBD1 or TRBD2 (6 bases each). The CDR3 has 18 amino acids. Trimming removed 4 bases from V and 4 bases from J, with 26 bases in between. Germline V CDR1 and CDR2: LNHNV, YYDKDF (reference sequence). The CDR3 here is CATSTRTDRLVLGYEQYF. CDR3 coding DNA: TGTGCCACCAGCACGCGGACGGACAGACTAGTATTAGGGTACGAGCAGTACTTC.

V is TRBV19 and J is TRBJ1-6; a possible D gene is TRBD1 (5 bases). This CDR3 has 16 amino acids. Germline loops: CDR1 LNHDA, CDR2 SQIVND (reference sequence). V was trimmed by 5 bases and J by 0 bases, leaving 11 bases between them. CDR3 nucleotides: TGTGCCAGTAGTGCGACAGTCAGCTCCTATAATTCACCCCTCCACTTT. Encoded protein: CASSATVSSYNSPLHF.

The chain employs TRBV4-1 and TRBJ2-1; possibly TRBD1 for D (6 bases). The CDR3 consists of 17 residues. CDR1 and CDR2 from the germline V gene are MGHRA and YSYEKL. V lost 2 bases to trimming and J lost 1 base, with 15 bases between them. The CDR3 region is CASSQMTTGTSYNEQFF. CDR3 bases: TGCGCCAGCAGCCAAATGACGACAGGTACTTCCTACAATGAGCAGTTCTTC.

The gene calls are TRBV6-5 and TRBJ2-2; the D is unclear. There are 12 residues in the CDR3. Trimming removed 6 bases from V and 12 bases from J, with 14 bases in between. Germline V CDR1 and CDR2: MNHEY, SVGAGI. CDR3 DNA: TGTGCCAGCAGCCAAGGTTTGGGGAAGCTGTTTTTT. It translates to CASSQGLGKLFF.

The chain links TRBV7-9 to TRBJ2-7; D is uncertain. The CDR3 is made up of 14 amino acids. Trimming pared 3 bases from V and 2 bases from J, leaving 11 bases between. Germline V CDR1 and CDR2: SEHNR, FQNEAQ (reference sequence). CDR3 amino acids: CASSLLGNPYEQYF. CDR3 nucleotides: TGTGCCAGCAGCTTGCTCGGAAACCCCTACGAGCAGTACTTC.

The chain links TRBV5-4 to TRBJ2-2; tentative D call: TRBD1 (5 bases). The CDR3 has 13 residues. The germline V gene encodes CDR1 SGHNT and CDR2 YYREEE (reference sequence). Trimming removed 4 bases from V and 5 bases from J, with 9 bases in between. For the CDR3, the DNA is TGTGCCAGCAGCATAGGGGTAACCGGGGAGCTGTTTTTT. It yields the protein CASSIGVTGELFF.

The V gene is TRBV6-5, the J gene TRBJ2-7; 8 bases fit TRBD1. Germline-derived CDR1 and CDR2 are MNHEY and SVGAGI. With V trimmed by 5 bases and J by 6 bases, 9 bases remained unmatched. The CDR3 spans 14 residues. The CDR3 DNA is TGTGCCAGCAGTCCTCCCGGGACAGGAGGCGAGCAGTACTTC. It translates to CASSPPGTGGEQYF.

This clone is a singleton in its sample. This CDR3 reads CASLQRSDSYEQYF. CDR3 bases: TGTGCCAGCCTCCAGAGGAGCGACTCCTACGAGCAGTACTTC. The chain has TRBV6-5 and TRBJ2-7; D remains unclear. Germline V CDR1 and CDR2: MNHEY, SVGAGI. The germline V and J ends were trimmed by 8 bases and 0 bases, with 14 bases remaining between them. This CDR3 contains 14 residues.

The rearrangement links TRBV5-4 to TRBJ1-4; no firm D call. V was cut by 4 bases and J by 0 bases, with 7 bases left in between. Germline V CDR1 and CDR2: SGHNT, YYREEE (reference sequence). This CDR3 contains 14 residues. CDR3 residues: CASSPDATNEKLFF. CDR3 DNA: TGTGCCAGCAGCCCAGATGCAACTAATGAAAAACTGTTTTTT.